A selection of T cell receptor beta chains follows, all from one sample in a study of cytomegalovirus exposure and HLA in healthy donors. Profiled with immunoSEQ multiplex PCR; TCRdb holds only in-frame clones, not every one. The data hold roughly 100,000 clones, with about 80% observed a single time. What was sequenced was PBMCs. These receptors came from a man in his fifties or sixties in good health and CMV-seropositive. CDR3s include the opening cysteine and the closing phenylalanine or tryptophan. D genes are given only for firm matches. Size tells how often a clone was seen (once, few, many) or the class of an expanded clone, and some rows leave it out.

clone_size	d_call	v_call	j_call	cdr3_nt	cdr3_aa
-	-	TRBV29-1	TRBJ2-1	TGCAGCGCCGGAGTCCGGGATGGAAATGAGCAGTTCTTC	CSAGVRDGNEQFF
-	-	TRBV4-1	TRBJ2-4	TGCGCCAGCAGCCAAGATCCATATGGTGGGGGCATCTACAATGGGATTCAGTACTTC	CASSQDPYGGGIYNGIQYF
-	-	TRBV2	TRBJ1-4	TGTGCCAGCAGTGATCTGACATCGGAAAAACTGTTTTTT	CASSDLTSEKLFF
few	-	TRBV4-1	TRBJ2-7	TGCGCCAGCAGCCAAGATCGCGGCGCGCAATCCTACGAGCAGTACTTC	CASSQDRGAQSYEQYF
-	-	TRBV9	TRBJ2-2	TGTGCCAGCAGCTCCTCGACAGTCCGGACCGGGGAGCTGTTTTTT	CASSSSTVRTGELFF
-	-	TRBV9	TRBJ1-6	TGTGCCAGCAGCGTAGCTGGCGGTAATTCACCCCTCCACTTT	CASSVAGGNSPLHF
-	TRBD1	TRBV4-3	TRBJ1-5	TGCGCCAGCAGCCTTTGGGCAGGGGGCCAACAGCCCCAGCATTTT	CASSLWAGGQQPQHF
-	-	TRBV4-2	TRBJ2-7	TGTGCCAGCAGCCAAGAACGCCGAGAGTACGAGCAGTACTTC	CASSQERREYEQYF
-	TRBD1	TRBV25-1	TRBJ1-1	TGTGCCAGCAGTGAGAGAGGGGGCTTATCAACTGAAGCTTTCTTT	CASSERGGLSTEAFF
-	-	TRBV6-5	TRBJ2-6	TGTGCCAGCAGTTACGGTGGCACTGGGGCCAACGTCCTGACTTTC	CASSYGGTGANVLTF